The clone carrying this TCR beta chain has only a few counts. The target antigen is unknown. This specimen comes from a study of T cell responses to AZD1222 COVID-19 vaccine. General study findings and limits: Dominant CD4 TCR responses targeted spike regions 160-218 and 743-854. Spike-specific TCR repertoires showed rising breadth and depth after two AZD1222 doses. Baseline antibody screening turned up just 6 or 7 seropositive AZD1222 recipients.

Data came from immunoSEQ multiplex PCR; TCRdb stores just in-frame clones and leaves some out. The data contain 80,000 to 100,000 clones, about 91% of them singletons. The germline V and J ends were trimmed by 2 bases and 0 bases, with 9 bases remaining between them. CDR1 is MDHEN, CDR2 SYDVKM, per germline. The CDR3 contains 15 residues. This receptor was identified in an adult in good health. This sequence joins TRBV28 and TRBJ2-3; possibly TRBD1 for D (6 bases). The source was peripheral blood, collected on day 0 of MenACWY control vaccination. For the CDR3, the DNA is TGTGCCAGCAGTTTAGGGCAGGGGAGCACAGATACGCAGTATTTT. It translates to CASSLGQGSTDTQYF.